This entry concerns a single T cell receptor beta chain. Its antigen is unidentified. The data derive from a study of cytomegalovirus exposure and HLA in healthy donors. As for the study in general: Within an early data release were about 90 million unique TCRs drawn from HLA-typed donors. Study-wide results and caveats: Later on, an analysis tied some 17,000 TCR beta sequences to HLA alleles at 0.05 false discovery rate. TCR beta V segments were, for the most part, productive about 90% or about 30% of the time in an earlier analysis.

Trimming pared 1 base from V and 3 bases from J, leaving 6 bases between. The CDR3 loop spans 13 amino acids. CDR1 LNHDA and CDR2 SQIVND come from the germline V gene (reference sequence). The PCR was carried out with 60 Vbeta primers and 13 Jbeta primers. Some clones are missing from TCRdb's copy, which holds only in-frame ones; the method was immunoSEQ multiplex PCR. Of 150,000 to 200,000 clones in the sample, under 85% were seen once. The receptor was derived from a female donor in good health and CMV-seronegative. This chain joins TRBV19 and TRBJ1-2, with D unresolved. The specimen was PBMCs. CDR3: CASSIVTDYGYTF. The CDR3 coding sequence is TGTGCCAGTAGTATAGTAACAGACTATGGCTACACCTTC.